This TCR beta chain emerged from a study of technical replicates of blood from a handful of donors. Some clones are missing from TCRdb's copy, which holds only in-frame ones; the method was immunoSEQ multiplex PCR. The table lists roughly 72,000 clones, approximately 91% of them singletons, with approximately 0.4% in the top ten. The source is a human donor in good health. The sequenced sample consisted of T cells isolated from PBMCs.

CDR3 sequence: CASTQAGTSESSSTDTQYF. Here the CDR3 DNA reads TGTGCCAGCACGCAAGCCGGGACTAGCGAGTCCTCTAGCACAGATACGCAGTATTTT. The chain recombines TRBV28 with TRBJ2-3, with TRBD2 matching 10 bases. The CDR3 loop spans 19 amino acids. Germline V gene lookup returns CDR1 MDHEN and CDR2 SYDVKM. The J segment lost 0 bases and the V segment lost 7 bases, leaving 16 bases of the junction unmatched.